This T cell receptor (beta chain) was recovered during a study of blood T cell repertoires in COVID-19. Profiling relied on immunoSEQ multiplex PCR, and the TCRdb table lists in-frame clones only, not all of them. Among 300,000 to 400,000 clones listed, around 87% were seen once. The CDR3 has 13 residues. Deletions cut 1 base from V and 6 bases from J, with 12 bases between. Germline lookup yields CDR1 GTSNPN and CDR2 SVGIG (reference sequence). The receptor's source is a man aged 45 to 65 with active or convalescent COVID-19. The chain combines TRBV30 with TRBJ2-5, with TRBD2 as a possible D gene (7 bases). Sequencing was carried out using peripheral blood. This chain's CDR3 is CAWSDGGRKTQYF. CDR3 bases: TGTGCCTGGAGTGACGGGGGGCGAAAGACCCAGTACTTC.